Ten or more counts support the clone carrying this T cell receptor (beta chain). Its antigen is unidentified. The data were taken from a study of T cells in Graves' hyperthyroidism and ophthalmopathy. For the study at large: Staff took peripheral blood when the initial diagnosis was made, before any treatment began.

Amplification of TCR beta CDR3 regions was performed using RNA transcripts as template. The HTBI primer set served for first-round RT-PCR of the TCR CDR3. TCRdb itself ran the multiplex PCR reads through MiXCR, one entry per CDR3 protein. The sample has over 200,000 distinct CDR3 sequences, under 20% seen once; the top ten hold 50%. Study-wide points: The blood repertoire included most of the expanded thyroid clonotypes above 0.001.

V was trimmed by 3 bases and J by 7 bases, leaving 6 bases between them. The CDR3 sequence is 12 residues long. The germline V gene has CDR1 MDHEN and CDR2 SYDVKM. This chain connects TRBV28 to TRBJ2-2, with TRBD2 as a possible D gene (6 bases). This TCR was recovered from a man aged 50 to 60 with Graves' hyperthyroidism. Sequencing was done on a sample of blood. The CDR3 DNA follows: TGTGCCAGCAGTTTCGGGAGCGGGGAGCTGTTTTTT. This gives the protein CASSFGSGELFF.